A single sample is the source of the 23 T cell receptor beta chains below, sequenced in a study of T cells in Graves' hyperthyroidism and ophthalmopathy. Amplified TCR beta CDR3 regions derived from RNA transcripts. First-round RT-PCR with HTBI primers amplified the TCR CDR3 region. TCRdb re-derived calls from the multiplex PCR reads in MiXCR, one entry per CDR3 protein. Found here are 490,000 or so distinct CDR3 sequences, around 15% of them singletons; the top ten hold about 29%. What was sequenced was blood. The origin of the receptors is a woman aged 25 to 39 with Graves' ophthalmopathy.

This clonotype was counted many times. The gene calls are TRBV12-3 or TRBV12-4 and TRBJ2-1; 7 bases are a match to TRBD2. The CDR3 covers 14 residues. V dropped 4 bases and J dropped 5; count of bases not matched to a gene: 5. CDR3 residues: CASSSSGMDNEQFF. DNA of the CDR3: TGTGCCAGCAGTTCGAGCGGGATGGACAATGAGCAGTTCTTC.

This clonotype appeared many times. The chain combines TRBV20-1 with TRBJ2-7, with TRBD2 as a possible D gene (5 bases). Germline assignment: CDR1 DFQATT and CDR2 SNEGSKA (reference sequence). The V gene lost 4 bases and the J gene lost 7 bases, with 20 bases spanning the gap. The CDR3 length is 14 residues. The CDR3 nucleotides read TGCAGTGCTACCCTAGCTGAGAAGGGCCTTGAGCAGTACTTC. Translating gives CSATLAEKGLEQYF.

This clonotype was detected a few times. The rearrangement links TRBV20-1 to TRBJ1-5, with unresolved D. The V end was cut by 8 bases, the J end by 6 bases, with 8 bases between. This CDR3 region has 10 residues. The germline gives CDR1 DFQATT, CDR2 SNEGSKA (reference sequence). The DNA for the CDR3 is TGCAGTCCCTTGGGTCAGCCCCAGCATTTT. It specifies CSPLGQPQHF.

This clonotype was counted only a few times. V gene TRBV4-3 combines with J gene TRBJ2-3, with 9 positions matching TRBD1. The germline V gene encodes CDR1 LGHNA and CDR2 YSLEER. The CDR3 has 17 amino acids. V gave up 1 base and J gave up 6 bases; unmatched junction bases: 11. The CDR3 sequence is CASSQVAGQGVMDTQYF. The CDR3 coding sequence is TGCGCCAGCAGCCAAGTTGCGGGACAGGGAGTGATGGATACGCAGTATTTT.

This clonotype was seen many times. This chain links TRBV12-3 or TRBV12-4 with TRBJ2-5; 8 bases agree with TRBD1. V was clipped by 7 bases and J by 5 bases; unmatched bases: 6. This CDR3 contains 13 residues. The CDR3 loop is CASTWDRRETQYF. The CDR3, as DNA: TGTGCCAGCACCTGGGACAGGCGGGAGACCCAGTACTTC.

This sequence joins TRBV29-1 and TRBJ2-1, with a tentative D call TRBD1 (6 bases). Per the germline V gene, CDR1 is SQVTM and CDR2 is ANQGSEA. Trimming took 8 bases from V and 7 from J, leaving 18 bases between them. CDR3 length: 13 residues. The CDR3, as DNA: TGCAGCATCCGGAGTCAGGGGTATAATGAGCAGTTCTTC. It yields the protein CSIRSQGYNEQFF.

This clonotype was seen repeatedly, ten times or more. The chain employs TRBV3-1 and TRBJ2-1, with a possible D match to TRBD2 (5 bases). V was clipped by 1 base and J by 7 bases, with 8 bases between them. Germline CDR1 reads LGHDT; CDR2 reads YNNKEL (reference sequence). CDR3 length equals 13 residues. CDR3 bases: TGTGCCAGCAGCCAAGTGCGGGTTAATGAGCAGTTCTTC. Translated: CASSQVRVNEQFF.

With respect to this clonotype: A much larger clonotype is one base distant, so this may be a read error. CDR3 in DNA: TGTGCCAGCAGTAAGGAGATGAGCACAGATATGCAGTATTTT. Its protein is CASSKEMSTDMQYF. The rearrangement links TRBV7-3 to TRBJ2-3, with unresolved D. From germline, CDR1 is SGHTA and CDR2 FQGTGA. CDR3 size: 14 residues.

This clonotype was detected ten times or more. CDR3 DNA sequence: TGCGCCAGCAGCTCCTGGGACTCCTCTTTGGGGGAGGAGCAGTACTTC. It yields the protein CASSSWDSSLGEEQYF. The rearrangement uses TRBV5-1 and TRBJ2-7, with D possibly TRBD2 on 6 matching bases. Looked up from germline, CDR1 is SGHRS and CDR2 is YFSETQ. The length of the CDR3 is 16 residues. V was shortened by 3 bases and J by 7 bases, with 23 bases between the two germline ends.

The V gene is TRBV6-1, the J gene TRBJ1-5, with 7 positions matching TRBD1. Germline values: CDR1 MNHNS, CDR2 SASEGT. V was clipped by 5 bases and J by 0 bases; unmatched bases: 4. There are 15 residues in the CDR3. As DNA, the CDR3 is TGTGCCAGCAGTTGGGGACAGTATAGCAATCAGCCCCAGCATTTT. Its translation is CASSWGQYSNQPQHF.

At least ten counts were recorded for this clonotype. CDR3 coding DNA: TGTGCCTGGAGTGTGGGCAGAACTAATGAAAAACTGTTTTTT. It yields the protein CAWSVGRTNEKLFF. The rearrangement joins TRBV30 to TRBJ1-4; D gene uncertain. Germline V gene data show CDR1 as GTSNPN and CDR2 as SVGIG (reference sequence). The CDR3 runs to 14 residues. Trimming cost V 0 bases and J 1 base, with 6 bases left between them.

The J gene is TRBJ2-4, the V gene TRBV16; possibly TRBD1 or TRBD2 for D (5 bases each). Deletions cut 2 bases from V and 0 bases from J, with 5 bases between. Germline CDR1 and CDR2: KGHSY and FQNENV. CDR3 size: 14 residues. The CDR3, as DNA: TGTGCCAGCAGCCAAGGGGGAGCCAAAAACATTCAGTACTTC. It translates to CASSQGGAKNIQYF.

The table lists this clonotype with many counts. The V and J genes are TRBV3-1 and TRBJ2-7; 7 bases are shared with TRBD1. The CDR3 runs to 14 residues. Germline V lookup: CDR1 LGHDT, CDR2 YNNKEL (reference sequence). Germline trimming cut 4 bases from V and 4 bases from J; bases unmatched to any gene: 7. The CDR3 region has the DNA TGTGCCAGCAGCCGGGGGACAGCTGGGTACGAGCAGTACTTC. Its translation: CASSRGTAGYEQYF.

This clonotype has only a few counts. The V and J genes are TRBV7-3 and TRBJ2-3, with a possible D match to TRBD2 (5 bases). From germline, CDR1 is SGHTA and CDR2 FQGTGA. The V and J ends lost 3 bases and 6 bases respectively, with 10 bases between them. The CDR3 sequence is 13 residues long. This CDR3 reads CASSLRVRDTQYF. The CDR3 nucleotides read TGTGCCAGCAGCTTGAGGGTTAGGGATACGCAGTATTTT.

In its sample, this clonotype was seen a few times. This rearrangement joins TRBV28 to TRBJ2-7; D is unresolved. This CDR3 region has 11 residues. The V gene lost 2 bases and the J gene lost 7 bases, with 6 bases spanning the gap. From germline, CDR1 is MDHEN and CDR2 SYDVKM. The CDR3 nucleotides read TGTGCCAGCAGTTTAGACCTGGAGCAGTACTTC. It specifies CASSLDLEQYF.

This clonotype was counted ten times or more. This rearrangement joins TRBV7-2 to TRBJ2-5, with 7 bases aligning to TRBD2. CDR3 size: 14 residues. The germline V gene encodes CDR1 SGHTA and CDR2 FQGNSA. The V segment lost 3 bases and the J segment 5 bases; nucleotides outside the gene matches: 6. The CDR3 loop is CASSFSGLGETQYF. In DNA, the CDR3 is TGTGCCAGCAGCTTTAGCGGGTTAGGGGAGACCCAGTACTTC.

This clonotype was seen at least ten times. The chain uses TRBV13 and TRBJ1-5, with 8 bases lining up with TRBD1. CDR1 PRHDT and CDR2 FYEKMQ come from the germline V gene (reference sequence). The CDR3 sequence is 16 residues long. Trimming took 5 bases from V and 6 from J; bases not matched to a gene: 12. The DNA for the CDR3 is TGTGCCAGCAGCCCTGAGAGGACAGGGAAAGGTCAGCCCCAGCATTTT. It codes for CASSPERTGKGQPQHF.

The chain joins TRBV19 to TRBJ2-1; 10 nucleotides line up with TRBD1. The CDR3 extends over 17 amino acids. V dropped 3 bases and J dropped 4; count of bases not matched to a gene: 9. Germline V lookup: CDR1 LNHDA, CDR2 SQIVND (reference sequence). The CDR3 here is CASSMVVGQGSYNEQFF. As DNA, the CDR3 is TGTGCCAGTAGTATGGTTGTGGGACAGGGGAGTTACAATGAGCAGTTCTTC.

This chain connects TRBV6-2 or TRBV6-3 to TRBJ2-2, with no clear D. V lost 6 bases and J 4 bases, leaving 12 bases between the germline ends. CDR1 and CDR2 from the germline V gene are MNHEY and SVGEGT. The CDR3 loop spans 14 amino acids. The CDR3 DNA reads as TGTGCCAGCAGCCTCCTGACGACCACCGGGGAGCTGTTTTTT. It yields the protein CASSLLTTTGELFF.

In its sample, this clonotype was seen a few times. The chain links TRBV2 to TRBJ1-1; no clear D. CDR1 and CDR2 from the germline V gene are SNHLY and FYNNEI. The CDR3 length is 15 residues. Trimming took off 4 bases at V and 3 bases at J, with 15 bases between the two ends. The CDR3 sequence: CASSAKGRRYTEAFF. CDR3 DNA sequence: TGTGCCAGCAGTGCAAAGGGTAGGAGGTACACTGAAGCTTTCTTT.

The V and J genes are TRBV6-1 and TRBJ2-2; 9 bases align to TRBD1. The length of the CDR3 is 16 residues. V shed 5 bases, J shed 6 bases, and the junction held 10 bases outside the gene matches. CDR1 and CDR2 from the germline V gene are MNHNS and SASEGT. The CDR3 is CASSSYYRGLAGELFF. The CDR3 DNA follows: TGTGCCAGCAGTTCGTATTACAGGGGGCTGGCCGGGGAGCTGTTTTTT.

This clonotype was counted between two and nine times. The chain combines TRBV12-3 or TRBV12-4 with TRBJ2-2, with D uncertain. The ends were cut back, 3 bases at V and 4 bases at J, with 6 bases in the middle. The CDR3 loop spans 13 amino acids. As DNA, the CDR3 is TGTGCCAGCAGTTTTTTTTCCACCGGGGAGCTGTTTTTT. This sequence encodes CASSFFSTGELFF.

The table lists this clonotype with many counts. This chain links TRBV28 with TRBJ2-7, with D tentatively TRBD1 or TRBD2 (6 bases each). CDR1 is MDHEN, CDR2 SYDVKM, per germline. The CDR3 contains 13 residues. V was clipped by 7 bases and J by 4 bases, with 14 bases between them. This CDR3 reads CASIGGPRYEQYF. In nucleotides, the CDR3 is TGTGCCAGCATCGGGGGCCCCAGGTACGAGCAGTACTTC.